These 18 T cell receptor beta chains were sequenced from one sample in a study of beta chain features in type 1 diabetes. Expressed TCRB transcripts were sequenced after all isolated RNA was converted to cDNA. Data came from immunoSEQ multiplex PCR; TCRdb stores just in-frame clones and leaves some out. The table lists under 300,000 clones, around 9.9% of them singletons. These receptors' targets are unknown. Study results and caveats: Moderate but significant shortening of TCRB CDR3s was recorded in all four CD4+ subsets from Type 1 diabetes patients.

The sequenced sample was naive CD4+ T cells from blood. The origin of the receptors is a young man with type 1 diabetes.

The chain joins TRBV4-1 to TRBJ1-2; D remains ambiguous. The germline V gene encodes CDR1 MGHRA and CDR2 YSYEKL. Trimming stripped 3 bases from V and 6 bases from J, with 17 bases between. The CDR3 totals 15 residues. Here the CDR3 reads CASSQAGLTGDGYTF. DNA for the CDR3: TGCGCCAGCAGCCAGGCGGGCCTAACCGGCGATGGCTACACCTTC.

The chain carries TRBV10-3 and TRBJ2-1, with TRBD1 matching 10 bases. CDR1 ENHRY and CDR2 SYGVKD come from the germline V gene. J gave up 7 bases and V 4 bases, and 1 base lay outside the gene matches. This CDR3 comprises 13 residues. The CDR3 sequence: CAISGDRGNEQFF. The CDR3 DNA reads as TGTGCCATCAGTGGGGACAGGGGTAATGAGCAGTTCTTC.

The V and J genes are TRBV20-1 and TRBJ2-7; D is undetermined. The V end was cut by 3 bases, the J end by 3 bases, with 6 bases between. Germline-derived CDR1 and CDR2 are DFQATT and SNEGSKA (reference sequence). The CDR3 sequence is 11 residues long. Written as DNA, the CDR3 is TGCAGTGCTAGTCACGGCTACGAGCAGTACTTC. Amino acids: CSASHGYEQYF.

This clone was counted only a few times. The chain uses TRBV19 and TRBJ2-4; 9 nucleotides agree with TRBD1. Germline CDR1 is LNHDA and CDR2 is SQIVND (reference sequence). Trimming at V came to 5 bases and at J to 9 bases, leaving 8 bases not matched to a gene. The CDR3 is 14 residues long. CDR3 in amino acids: CASSQGQGISIQYF. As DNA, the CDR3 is TGTGCCAGTAGTCAGGGACAGGGTATCAGCATTCAGTACTTC.

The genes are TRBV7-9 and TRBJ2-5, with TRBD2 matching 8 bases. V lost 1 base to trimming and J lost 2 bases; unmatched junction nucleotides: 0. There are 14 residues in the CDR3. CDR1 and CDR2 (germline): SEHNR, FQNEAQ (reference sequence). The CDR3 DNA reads TGTGCCAGCAGCTTAGGCGGGGGGCAAGAGACCCAGTACTTC. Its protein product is CASSLGGGQETQYF. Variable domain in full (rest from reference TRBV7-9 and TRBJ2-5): DTGVSQNPRHKITKRGQNVTFRCDPISEHNRLYWYRQTLGQGPEFLTYFQNEAQLEKSRLLSDRFSAERPKGSFSTLEIQRTEQGDSAMYLCASSLGGGQETQYFGPGTRLLVL.

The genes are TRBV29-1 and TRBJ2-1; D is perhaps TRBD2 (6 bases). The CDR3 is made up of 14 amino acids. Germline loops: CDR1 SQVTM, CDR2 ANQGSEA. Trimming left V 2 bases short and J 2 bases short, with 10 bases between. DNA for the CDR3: TGCAGCGTTGAATTATCGGGGGCCTACAATGAGCAGTTCTTC. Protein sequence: CSVELSGAYNEQFF.

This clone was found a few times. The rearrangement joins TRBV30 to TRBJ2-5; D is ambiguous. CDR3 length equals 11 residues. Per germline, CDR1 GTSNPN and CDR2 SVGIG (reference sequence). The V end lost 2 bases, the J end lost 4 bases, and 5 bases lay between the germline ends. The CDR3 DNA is TGTGCCTGGAGTATCGGAGAGACCCAGTACTTC. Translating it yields CAWSIGETQYF.

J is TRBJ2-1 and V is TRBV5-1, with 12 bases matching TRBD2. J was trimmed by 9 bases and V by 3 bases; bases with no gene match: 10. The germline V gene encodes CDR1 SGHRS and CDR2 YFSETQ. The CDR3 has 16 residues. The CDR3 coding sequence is TGCGCCAGCAGCTCGACTAGCGGGGGACCCCGGGGTGAGCAGTTCTTC. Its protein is CASSSTSGGPRGEQFF.

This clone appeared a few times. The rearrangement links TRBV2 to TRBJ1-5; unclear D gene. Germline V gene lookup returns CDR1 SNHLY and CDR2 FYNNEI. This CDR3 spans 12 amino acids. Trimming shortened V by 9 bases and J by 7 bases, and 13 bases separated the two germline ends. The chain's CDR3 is CASTNTEQPQHF. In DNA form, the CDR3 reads TGTGCCAGTACAAACACAGAGCAGCCCCAGCATTTT.

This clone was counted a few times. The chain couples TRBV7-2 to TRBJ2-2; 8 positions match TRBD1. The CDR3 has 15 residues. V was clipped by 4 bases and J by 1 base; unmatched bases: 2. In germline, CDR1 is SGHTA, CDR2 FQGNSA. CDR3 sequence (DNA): TGTGCCAGCAGCTCGGGACAGGAGAACACCGGGGAGCTGTTTTTT. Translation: CASSSGQENTGELFF.

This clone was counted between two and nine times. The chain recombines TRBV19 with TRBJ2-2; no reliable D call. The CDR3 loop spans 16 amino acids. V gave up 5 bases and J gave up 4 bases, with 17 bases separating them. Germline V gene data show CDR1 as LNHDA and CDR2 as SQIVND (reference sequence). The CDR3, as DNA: TGTGCCAGTAGTCCACCTTACTTAGAGAGCACCGGGGAGCTGTTTTTT. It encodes CASSPPYLESTGELFF.

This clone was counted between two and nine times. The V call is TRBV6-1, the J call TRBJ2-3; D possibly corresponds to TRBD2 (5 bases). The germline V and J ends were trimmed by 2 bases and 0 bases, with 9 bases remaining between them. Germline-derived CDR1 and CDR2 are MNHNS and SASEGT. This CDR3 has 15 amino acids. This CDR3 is CASSESRDSTDTQYF. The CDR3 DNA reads TGTGCCAGCAGTGAAAGTCGGGATAGCACAGATACGCAGTATTTT.

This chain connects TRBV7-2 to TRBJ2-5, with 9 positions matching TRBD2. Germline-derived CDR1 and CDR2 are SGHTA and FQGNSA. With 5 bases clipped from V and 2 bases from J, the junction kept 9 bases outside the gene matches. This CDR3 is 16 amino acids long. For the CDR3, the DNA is TGTGCCAGCAGCACAAATGGGCTAGCGGGGCAAGAGACCCAGTACTTC. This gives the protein CASSTNGLAGQETQYF.

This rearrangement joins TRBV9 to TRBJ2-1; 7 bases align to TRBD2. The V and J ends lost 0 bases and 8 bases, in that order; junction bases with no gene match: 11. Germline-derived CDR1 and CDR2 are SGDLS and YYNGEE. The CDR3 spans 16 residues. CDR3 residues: CASSVGSRGGFDEQFF. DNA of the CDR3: TGTGCCAGCAGCGTAGGCTCTAGGGGAGGGTTCGATGAGCAGTTCTTC.

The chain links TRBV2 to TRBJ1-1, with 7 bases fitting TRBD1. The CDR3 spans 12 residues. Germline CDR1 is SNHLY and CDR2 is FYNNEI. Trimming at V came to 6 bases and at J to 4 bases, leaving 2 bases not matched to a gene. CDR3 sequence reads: CASRSGGTEAFF. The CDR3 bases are TGTGCCAGCAGGTCAGGGGGCACTGAAGCTTTCTTT.

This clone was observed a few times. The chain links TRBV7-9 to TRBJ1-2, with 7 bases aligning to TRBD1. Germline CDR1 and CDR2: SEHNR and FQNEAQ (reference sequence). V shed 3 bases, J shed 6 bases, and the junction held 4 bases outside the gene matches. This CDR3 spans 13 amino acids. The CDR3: CASSFQGDDGYTF. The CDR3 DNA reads TGTGCCAGCAGCTTCCAGGGGGATGATGGCTACACCTTC.

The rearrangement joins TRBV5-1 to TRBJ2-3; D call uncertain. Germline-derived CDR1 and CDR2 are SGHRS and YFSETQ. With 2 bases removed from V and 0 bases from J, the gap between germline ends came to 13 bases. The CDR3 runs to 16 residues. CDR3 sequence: CASSFGVDTSTDTQYF. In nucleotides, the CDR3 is TGCGCCAGCAGCTTTGGAGTAGATACTAGCACAGATACGCAGTATTTT.

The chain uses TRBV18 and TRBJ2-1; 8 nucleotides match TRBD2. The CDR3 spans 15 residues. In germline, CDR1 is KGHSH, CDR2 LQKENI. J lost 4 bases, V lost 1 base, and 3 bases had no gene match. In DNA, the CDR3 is TGTGCCAGCTCACCACAGCGGGGGCGTTACAATGAGCAGTTCTTC. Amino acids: CASSPQRGRYNEQFF. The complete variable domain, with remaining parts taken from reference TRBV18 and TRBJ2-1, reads NAGVMQNPRHLVRRRGQEARLRCSPMKGHSHVYWYRQLPEEGLKFMVYLQKENIIDESGMPKERFSAEFPKEGPSILRIQQVVRGDSAAYFCASSPQRGRYNEQFFGPGTRLTVL.